The 6 T cell receptor beta chains below all came from one sample that was sequenced in a study of blood T cells in healthy people across ages. Using a J-beta primer mix together with a sample-barcoded 5' primer, a second PCR was run for about 6 to 12 cycles. TCRdb used MiXCR to reprocess the 5' RACE reads, holding one entry per CDR3 protein. The sample has roughly 640,000 distinct CDR3 sequences, around 31% seen once. Sequenced material: blood. Receptors were obtained from an elderly woman in good health.

This clonotype appeared many times. J is TRBJ2-7 and V is TRBV7-2, with TRBD1 matching 7 bases. Germline loops: CDR1 SGHTA, CDR2 FQGNSA. The CDR3 is 13 amino acids. The trim removed 7 bases at V and 3 bases at J, leaving 6 bases unmatched. The CDR3 nucleotides read TGTGCCAGCAAGAGACAGGGTGACTACGAGCAGTACTTC. It specifies CASKRQGDYEQYF.

The sample holds many counts of this clonotype. The chain uses TRBV7-3 and TRBJ2-7; 10 bases match TRBD1. The CDR3 is 14 amino acids. The germline gives CDR1 SGHTA, CDR2 FQGTGA. With V trimmed by 4 bases and J by 5 bases, 5 bases remained unmatched. CDR3 in DNA: TGTGCCAGCAGCTCAGGACAGGGGGGACACGAGCAGTACTTC. It encodes CASSSGQGGHEQYF.

This clonotype was seen at least ten times. The rearrangement uses TRBV4-3 and TRBJ2-3; D call uncertain. The CDR3 loop spans 12 amino acids. Trimming left V 2 bases short and J 4 bases short, with 4 bases between. The germline V gene has CDR1 LGHNA and CDR2 YSLEER. The CDR3 bases are TGCGCCAGCAGCCAATCTTCAGATACGCAGTATTTT. The encoded protein is CASSQSSDTQYF.

Turning to this clonotype: A read error is possible here, since a much larger clone lies one base away. The CDR3, as DNA: TGTGCCAGCAGTCTCACAGAGGGCCCCCCCTACGAGCAGTACTTC. It specifies CASSLTEGPPYEQYF. This rearrangement joins TRBV14 to TRBJ2-7; tentative D call: TRBD2 (5 bases). This CDR3 has 15 residues. Germline V gene lookup returns CDR1 SGHDN and CDR2 FVKESK. V lost 6 bases to trimming and J lost 2 bases, with 17 bases between them.

This rearrangement joins TRBV20-1 to TRBJ2-7; 11 bases map to TRBD2. Germline V lookup: CDR1 DFQATT, CDR2 SNEGSKA (reference sequence). This CDR3 spans 15 amino acids. Trimming removed 0 bases from V and 10 bases from J; junction bases left unmatched: 11. CDR3 sequence: CSARDPSGGRETQYV. The CDR3 DNA reads as TGCAGTGCTAGAGATCCTAGCGGGGGGAGAGAGACCCAGTACGTC.

The chain carries TRBV5-6 and TRBJ2-5; possible D gene TRBD1, 6 bases. Trimming cost V 3 bases and J 11 bases, with 20 bases left between them. CDR3 length: 14 amino acids. Germline loops: CDR1 SGHDT, CDR2 YYEEEE. The CDR3 here is CASSWDMRRHEQYF. The CDR3 nucleotides read TGTGCCAGCAGCTGGGACATGAGGCGGCATGAGCAGTACTTC.